The 20 T cell receptor beta chains below come from one sample, sequenced in a study of T cell changes during pregnancy in multiple sclerosis. The method was immunoSEQ multiplex PCR; TCRdb's version includes in-frame clones alone and lacks a portion of them. The top ten clones hold about 3% of a sample with around 120,000 clones, about 89% of them seen once. The material was peripheral blood, obtained after pregnancy. All receptors come from a female donor with multiple sclerosis, enrolled in a pregnancy study.

The V gene is TRBV30, the J gene TRBJ2-7, with D possibly TRBD1 on 6 matching bases. Germline V gives CDR1 GTSNPN, CDR2 SVGIG (reference sequence). Trimming shortened V by 1 base and J by 3 bases, and 16 bases separated the two germline ends. The CDR3 runs 15 residues. The CDR3 DNA sequence: TGTGCCTGGAGTGCCCCTTGGGACATCCACTACGAGCAGTACTTC. It yields the protein CAWSAPWDIHYEQYF.

The chain is built from TRBV11-3 and TRBJ2-1; TRBD2 agrees at 10 bases. From germline, CDR1 is SGHNT and CDR2 YENEEA. Trimming took 3 bases from V and 3 from J; bases not matched to a gene: 2. The CDR3 covers 15 residues. The CDR3, as DNA: TGTGCCAGCAGCTTGGAGCGGGGGGGCTACAATGAGCAGTTCTTC. It translates to CASSLERGGYNEQFF.

CDR3 nucleotides: TGTGCCAGCAGCCCAGGAAGCCACTACGAGCAGTACTTC. Translating gives CASSPGSHYEQYF. The genes are TRBV9 and TRBJ2-7; no clear D. V was clipped by 4 bases and J by 3 bases, with 11 bases between them. CDR1 SGDLS and CDR2 YYNGEE come from the germline V gene. The CDR3 runs to 13 residues.

The chain links TRBV4-1 to TRBJ2-5; D gene unclear. The CDR3 extends over 13 amino acids. The V end lost 4 bases, the J end lost 5 bases, and 11 bases lay between the germline ends. CDR1 and CDR2 from the germline V gene are MGHRA and YSYEKL. The CDR3 DNA is TGCGCCAGCAGCCCAACGGCCGGGGAGACCCAGTACTTC. Translating it yields CASSPTAGETQYF.

The chain couples TRBV9 to TRBJ2-5; no clear D gene. The CDR3 totals 16 residues. V lost 0 bases to trimming and J lost 1 base, with 13 bases between them. CDR1 is SGDLS, CDR2 YYNGEE, per germline. CDR3 coding DNA: TGTGCCAGCAGCGTAGCGCCAGCGCTAGTCCAAGAGACCCAGTACTTC. Translation: CASSVAPALVQETQYF.

This chain joins TRBV6-6 and TRBJ1-2; unclear D gene. From germline, CDR1 is MNHNY and CDR2 SVGAGI (reference sequence). V gave up 0 bases and J gave up 8 bases, with 16 bases separating them. The CDR3 spans 15 residues. DNA of the CDR3: TGTGCCAGCAGTTACTCCTCCTCCCCGGGAGGGGGCTACACCTTC. This gives the protein CASSYSSSPGGGYTF.

In this sample, this clone turned up a few times. The gene calls are TRBV7-9 and TRBJ2-1; 8 nucleotides align to TRBD2. Germline-derived CDR1 and CDR2 are SEHNR and FQNEAQ (reference sequence). The CDR3 totals 15 residues. J lost 5 bases, V lost 4 bases, and 7 bases had no gene match. CDR3 nucleotide sequence: TGTGCCAGCAGCTCGACCCGAGCGGGGGACAATGAGCAGTTCTTC. The encoded protein is CASSSTRAGDNEQFF.

The rearrangement uses TRBV18 and TRBJ2-7; D ambiguous. V was cut by 1 base and J by 2 bases, with 9 bases left in between. Germline V CDR1 and CDR2: KGHSH, LQKENI. This CDR3 comprises 14 residues. CDR3 loop: CASSPLPDTYEQYF. DNA for the CDR3: TGTGCCAGCTCACCACTTCCAGACACCTACGAGCAGTACTTC.

To note about this clone: Other DNA sequences in this sample translate to the same CDR3. The chain recombines TRBV29-1 with TRBJ2-7, with 8 bases aligning to TRBD1. This CDR3 has 12 amino acids. CDR1 is SQVTM and CDR2 is ANQGSEA in the germline V gene. V lost 6 bases and J lost 2; bases outside the gene matches: 3. Here the CDR3 DNA reads TGCAGCGTCGGACAGGGAACCTACGAGCAGTACTTC. Residues: CSVGQGTYEQYF.

The chain couples TRBV5-8 to TRBJ2-7, with D tentatively TRBD1 (5 bases). CDR3 length: 13 residues. Germline V lookup: CDR1 SGHTS, CDR2 YDEGEE. Trimming removed 7 bases at V and 2 bases at J, with 13 bases between. In DNA, the CDR3 is TGTGCCAGCCGGCAGAAGGGGACCTACGAGCAGTACTTC. Its protein product is CASRQKGTYEQYF. Using reference TRBV5-8 and TRBJ2-7 for the parts outside the CDR3, the full variable domain is EAGVTQSPTHLIKTRGQQATLRCSPISGHTSVYWYQQALGLGLQFLLWYDEGEERNRGNFPPRFSGRQFPNYSSELNVNALELEDSALYLCASRQKGTYEQYFGPGTRLTVT.

The chain combines TRBV6-5 with TRBJ2-3; the D gene is possibly TRBD2 (5 bases). Germline V gives CDR1 MNHEY, CDR2 SVGAGI. Trimming shortened V by 2 bases and J by 3 bases, and 9 bases separated the two germline ends. The CDR3 length is 14 residues. CDR3 in DNA: TGTGCCAGCAGTTACGGGTCGGGGACAGATACGCAGTATTTT. Translating it yields CASSYGSGTDTQYF.

This chain joins TRBV5-1 and TRBJ2-3; tentatively, D is TRBD2 (6 bases). Trimming removed 6 bases at V and 2 bases at J, with 13 bases between. Germline V lookup: CDR1 SGHRS, CDR2 YFSETQ. The CDR3 runs to 14 residues. In DNA form, the CDR3 reads TGCGCCAGCAAGCTGGCGGGGCTCACAGATACGCAGTATTTT. This encodes CASKLAGLTDTQYF.

The chain joins TRBV5-6 to TRBJ1-1; no clear D. The CDR3 spans 12 residues. CDR1 is SGHDT and CDR2 is YYEEEE in the germline V gene. Trimming cost V 1 base and J 10 bases, with 11 bases left between them. The CDR3 here is CASSLQYEAAFF. CDR3 nucleotide sequence: TGTGCCAGCAGCTTGCAATATGAGGCAGCTTTCTTT.

The V call is TRBV5-4, the J call TRBJ2-3; TRBD1 is a possible D gene (6 bases). The ends were cut back, 4 bases at V and 3 bases at J, with 15 bases in the middle. Germline V gene data show CDR1 as SGHNT and CDR2 as YYREEE (reference sequence). The CDR3 sequence is 15 residues long. The CDR3 spells CASSATTTGTDTQYF. Here the CDR3 DNA reads TGTGCCAGCAGCGCCACTACCACAGGGACAGATACGCAGTATTTT. Based on the CDR3 plus reference TRBV5-4 and TRBJ2-3, the full variable domain is ETGVTQSPTHLIKTRGQQVTLRCSSQSGHNTVSWYQQALGQGPQFIFQYYREEENGRGNFPPRFSGLQFPNYSSELNVNALELDDSALYLCASSATTTGTDTQYFGPGTRLTVL.

This chain uses TRBV5-1 with TRBJ2-2; TRBD2 matches at 8 bases. The germline V gene encodes CDR1 SGHRS and CDR2 YFSETQ. The CDR3 covers 15 residues. J was trimmed by 6 bases and V by 3 bases; bases with no gene match: 7. The CDR3 sequence: CASSWPPGLAGELFF. The CDR3 DNA reads as TGCGCCAGCAGCTGGCCCCCGGGACTAGCCGGGGAGCTGTTTTTT.

The chain has TRBV5-4 and TRBJ2-1, with D perhaps matching TRBD2 (5 bases). The CDR3 length is 14 residues. Germline values: CDR1 SGHNT, CDR2 YYREEE (reference sequence). Trimming pared 4 bases from V and 7 bases from J, leaving 15 bases between. CDR3: CASSLRGSQNEQFF. Written as DNA, the CDR3 is TGTGCCAGCAGCCTCCGGGGAAGCCAGAATGAGCAGTTCTTC.

The CDR3 nucleotides read TGTGCCAGCAGCCCTCTTCAGGGGAACACTGAAGCTTTCTTT. It specifies CASSPLQGNTEAFF. The genes are TRBV5-4 and TRBJ1-1; tentative D call: TRBD1 (5 bases). Trimming cost V 4 bases and J 1 base, with 11 bases left between them. Per the germline V gene, CDR1 is SGHNT and CDR2 is YYREEE (reference sequence). CDR3 length: 14 residues.

The J gene is TRBJ2-3, the V gene TRBV19; a weak D match, TRBD1 (5 bases). Germline CDR1 reads LNHDA; CDR2 reads SQIVND (reference sequence). There are 15 residues in the CDR3. V was shortened by 8 bases and J by 1 base, with 16 bases between the two germline ends. The DNA of the CDR3 is TGTGCCAGTTCCCACTGGGGCGCTGGCACAGATACGCAGTATTTT. Protein: CASSHWGAGTDTQYF.

Comment on this clone: The junction departs from the called germline gene at one end, perhaps through a read error. The V and J genes are TRBV7-7 and TRBJ1-1; D is uncertain. Germline-derived CDR1 and CDR2 are SSHAT and FNYEAQ (reference sequence). There are 13 residues in the CDR3. The CDR3 loop reads CASSLGTDTEAFF. In DNA form, the CDR3 reads TGTGCTAGCAGCTTAGGTACAGACACTGAAGCTTTCTTT.

The chain is built from TRBV2 and TRBJ1-6, with a possible D match to TRBD1 (5 bases). This CDR3 is built from 12 residues. The V end lost 5 bases, the J end lost 11 bases, and 10 bases lay between the germline ends. Germline V gene lookup returns CDR1 SNHLY and CDR2 FYNNEI. The CDR3 loop is CASSSGEPPLHF. CDR3 DNA: TGTGCCAGCAGTTCGGGGGAACCACCCCTCCACTTT.